The clone carrying this T cell receptor beta chain was found once. The record originates from a study of blood T cell repertoires in COVID-19. Data came from immunoSEQ multiplex PCR; TCRdb stores just in-frame clones and leaves some out. Counted here are around 310,000 clones, approximately 90% occurring once; the ten biggest clones make up about 12%. Trimming left V 6 bases short and J 4 bases short, with 9 bases between. The CDR3 consists of 12 residues. Germline V gene data show CDR1 as MNHNY and CDR2 as SVGAGI (reference sequence). This rearrangement joins TRBV6-6 to TRBJ1-1; TRBD1 is a possible D gene (5 bases). This receptor was obtained from a woman in her fifties or sixties with acute or convalescent COVID-19. Sequenced sample: peripheral blood. CDR3 nucleotides: TGTGCCAGCAGCACCGGGGGCACTGAAGCTTTCTTT. This sequence encodes CASSTGGTEAFF.